This T cell receptor beta chain was recovered during a study of tumor and adjacent non-tumor tissue in lung cancer. RNA was extracted from bulk tissue without any cell sorting. Chemotherapy-naive patients with new lung cancer underwent thoracic surgery in China, August–November 2014. The CDR3 covers 11 residues. Germline V gene lookup returns CDR1 MNHNY and CDR2 SVGAGI (reference sequence). Three rounds of nested PCR, following a modified ARM-PCR protocol, produced the TCRbeta library. Each CDR3 protein gets one entry after TCRdb re-called the multiplex PCR reads with MiXCR. The sample lists 90,000 or so distinct CDR3 sequences; around 57% were seen once. This clonotype appeared a single time. A read error may account for a junction end that differs from germline.

The chain carries TRBV6-6 and TRBJ2-1; unclear D gene. This TCR was sampled from a man between 65 and 85 years old with non-small cell lung cancer. Sequencing was carried out using lung tumor tissue. The chain's CDR3 is CASRKYNEQIF. CDR3 bases: TGTGCCAGCAGGAAATACAATGAGCAGATCTTC.